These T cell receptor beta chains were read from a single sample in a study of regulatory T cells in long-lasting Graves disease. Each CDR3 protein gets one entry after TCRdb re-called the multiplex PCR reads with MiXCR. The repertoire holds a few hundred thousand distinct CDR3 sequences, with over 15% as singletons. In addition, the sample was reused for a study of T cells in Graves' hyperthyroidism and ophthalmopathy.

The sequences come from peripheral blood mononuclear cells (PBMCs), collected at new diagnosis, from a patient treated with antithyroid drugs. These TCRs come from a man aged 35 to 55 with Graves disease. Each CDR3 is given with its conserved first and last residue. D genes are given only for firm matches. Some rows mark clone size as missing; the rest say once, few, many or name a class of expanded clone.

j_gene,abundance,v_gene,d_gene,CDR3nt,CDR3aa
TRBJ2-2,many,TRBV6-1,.,TGTGCCAGCATGCTAGTGAACACCGGGGAGCTGTTTTTT,CASMLVNTGELFF
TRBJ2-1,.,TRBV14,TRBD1,TGTGCCAGCAGCCAGGGTCCCGGGACAGTCTTGAATGAGCAGTTCTTC,CASSQGPGTVLNEQFF
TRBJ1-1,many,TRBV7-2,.,TGTGCCAGCAGCCCCGTCAGGAACACTGAAGCTTTCTTT,CASSPVRNTEAFF
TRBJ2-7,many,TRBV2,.,TGTGCCAGCCGAGTGGAGAAGGGCCGCATCGAGCAGTACTTC,CASRVEKGRIEQYF
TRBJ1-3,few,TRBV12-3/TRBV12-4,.,TGTGCCAGCAGCAACAGGGTCTCTGGAAACACCATATATTTT,CASSNRVSGNTIYF
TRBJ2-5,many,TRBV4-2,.,TGTGCCAGCAGCCAAGCCTTGGCAGCCAGGGAGACCCAGTACTTC,CASSQALAARETQYF
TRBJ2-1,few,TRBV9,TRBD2,TGTGCCAGCAGCGGTGCCGAGCGGGGGGGCGACAATGAGCAGTTCTTC,CASSGAERGGDNEQFF
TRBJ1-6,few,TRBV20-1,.,TGCAGTGCTAGATACTATAATTCACCCCTCCACTTT,CSARYYNSPLHF
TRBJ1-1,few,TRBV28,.,TGTGCCAGCAGTCCCGGTGGGGGGAGAGGGGTGACAGCTTTCTTT,CASSPGGGRGVTAFF
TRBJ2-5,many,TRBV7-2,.,TGTGCCAGCAGCGCCCCGCCTAGATTGGGGAAGACCCAGTACTTC,CASSAPPRLGKTQYF
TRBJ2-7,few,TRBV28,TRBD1,TGTGCCATTACACCGGGACAGGGCTCCTACGAGCAGTACTTC,CAITPGQGSYEQYF
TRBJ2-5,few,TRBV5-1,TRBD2,TGTGCCAGCAGCTTGGGAGGGTCACTACAAGAGACCCAGTACTTC,CASSLGGSLQETQYF
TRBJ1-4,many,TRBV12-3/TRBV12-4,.,TGTGCCAGCAGTTTTGTATTCGCAGGGCCAACTAATGAAAAACTGTTTTTT,CASSFVFAGPTNEKLFF
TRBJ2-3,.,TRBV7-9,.,TGTGCCAGCAGCCAGGGCGCGGCAGGCGACGGTGGAGATACGCAGTATTTT,CASSQGAAGDGGDTQYF
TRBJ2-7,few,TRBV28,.,TGTGCCAGCAGTATCCCACAGGGCGGGGAGCAGTACTTC,CASSIPQGGEQYF
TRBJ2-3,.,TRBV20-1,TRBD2,TGCAGTGCGTCCCCAGGGACTAGCGGGGAGGGTACGCAGTATTTT,CSASPGTSGEGTQYF
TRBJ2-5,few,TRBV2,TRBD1,TGTGCCAGCAGTGAAGCGACAGGGAGAGAGACCCGGTACTTC,CASSEATGRETRYF
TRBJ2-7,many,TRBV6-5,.,TGTGCCAGCAGTTCCCTCAACGAGCAGTACTTC,CASSSLNEQYF
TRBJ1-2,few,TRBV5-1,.,TGCGCCAGCAGCTTGGATGGGGCGTCGCACTATGGCTACACCTTC,CASSLDGASHYGYTF
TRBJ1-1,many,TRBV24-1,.,TGTGCCACCAGTGATTCAGGGAACACTGAAGCTTTCTTT,CATSDSGNTEAFF
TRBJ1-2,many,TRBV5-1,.,TGCGCCAGCAGCTTGGGGAGTGGACAGTACGGCTATGGCTACACCTTC,CASSLGSGQYGYGYTF
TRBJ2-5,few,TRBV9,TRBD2,TGTGCCAGCAGCACTAGCGGGGGGGCTTTTGAGACCCAGTACTTC,CASSTSGGAFETQYF
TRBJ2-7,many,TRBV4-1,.,TGCGCCAGCAGCCATTTCCCCGGTCGGAGGAACCACGAGCAGTACTTC,CASSHFPGRRNHEQYF
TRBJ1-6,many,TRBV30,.,TGTGCCTGGAGTCCGGGACCGCCGTCACCCCTCCACTTT,CAWSPGPPSPLHF
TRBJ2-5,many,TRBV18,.,TGTGCCAGCTCACCACCAAACGGACAAGAGACCCAGTACTTC,CASSPPNGQETQYF
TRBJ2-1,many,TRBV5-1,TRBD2,TGCGCCAGCAGCTCCGCGGGGGATTACAATGAGCAGTTCTTC,CASSSAGDYNEQFF
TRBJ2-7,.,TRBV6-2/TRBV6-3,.,TGTGCCAGCAGTCAACATGGTGGTCTTGTCGAGCAGTACTTC,CASSQHGGLVEQYF
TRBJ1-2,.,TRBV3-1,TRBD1,TGTGCCAGCAGCCGGCAGGGGGCTGGCTACACCTTC,CASSRQGAGYTF
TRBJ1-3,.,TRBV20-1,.,TGCAGTGCTAGGCTCCAGGGGCCTGGAAACACCATATATTTT,CSARLQGPGNTIYF
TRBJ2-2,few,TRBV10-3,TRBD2,TGTGCCACCTACCCCGGGGGACTAGCGGGGGTAGCGAACACCGGGGAGCTGTTTTTT,CATYPGGLAGVANTGELFF
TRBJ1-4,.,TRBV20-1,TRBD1,TGCAGTGCTAGAGATTTCCGGGACAGGGTCGAAAAACTGTTTTTT,CSARDFRDRVEKLFF
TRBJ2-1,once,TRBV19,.,TGTGCCAGTAGTATTCCATACAATGAGCAGTTCTTC,CASSIPYNEQFF
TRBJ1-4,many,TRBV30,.,TGTGCCTGGAGTGTACGGGGACTAAGAACTAATGAAAAACTGTTTTTT,CAWSVRGLRTNEKLFF
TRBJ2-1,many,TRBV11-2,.,TGTGCCAGCAGCTTCAGGCCCTCCATTCGGGATGAGCAGTTCTTC,CASSFRPSIRDEQFF
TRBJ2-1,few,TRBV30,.,TGTGCCTGGCTCCCCCTGAGAGGGGAGACGAATGAGCAGTTCTTC,CAWLPLRGETNEQFF
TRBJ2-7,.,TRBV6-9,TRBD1,TGTGCCAGCAGTTTTCCCTCAAAGGACAGGGCTTCCTACGAGCAGTACTTC,CASSFPSKDRASYEQYF
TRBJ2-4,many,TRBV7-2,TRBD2,TGTGCCAGCAGCCTAAGCGGGGGGGTTAGCTTAGCCAAAAACATTCAGTACTTC,CASSLSGGVSLAKNIQYF
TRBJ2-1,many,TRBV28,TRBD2,TGTGCCAGCAGTTTGCCTAGCGGGGCGTCCGATGAGCAGTTCTTC,CASSLPSGASDEQFF
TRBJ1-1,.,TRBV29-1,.,TGCAGCGTCCAGTCGGGGGGTTGGTACACTGAAGCTTTCTTT,CSVQSGGWYTEAFF
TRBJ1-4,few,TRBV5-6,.,TGTGCCAGCAGCTTGCAGGGGAATAATGAAAAACTGTTTTTT,CASSLQGNNEKLFF
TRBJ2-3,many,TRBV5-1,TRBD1,TGCGCCAGCGGGCCGGGACAGGGCCCCGATACGCAGTATTTT,CASGPGQGPDTQYF
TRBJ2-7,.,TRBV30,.,TGTGCCTGGAGCCCGATGCGGTGGGCCTACGAGCAGTACTTC,CAWSPMRWAYEQYF
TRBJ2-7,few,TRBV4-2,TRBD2,TGTGCCAGCAGCCTAACTAGCGGGGGGGTCGAGCAGTACTTC,CASSLTSGGVEQYF
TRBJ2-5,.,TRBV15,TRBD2,TGTGCCACCAGCAGAGATGGGGATCGGGGGGTGACCATAGAGACCCAGTACTTC,CATSRDGDRGVTIETQYF
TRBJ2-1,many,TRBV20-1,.,TGCAGTGCTAGACCCGCATGGAGTGAGCAGTTCTTC,CSARPAWSEQFF
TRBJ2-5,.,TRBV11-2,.,TGTGCCAGCAGCCCCCCGGACCTGGGGTACCAAGAGACCCAGTACTTC,CASSPPDLGYQETQYF
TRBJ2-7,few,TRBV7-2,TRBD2,TGTGCCAGCAGCCCCCGACTAGCGGACTACGAGCAGTACTTC,CASSPRLADYEQYF
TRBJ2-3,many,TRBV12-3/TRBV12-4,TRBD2,TGTGCCAGCAGAGATAGCGGGGGAAATCATATCACAGATACGCAGTATTTT,CASRDSGGNHITDTQYF
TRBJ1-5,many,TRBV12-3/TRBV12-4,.,TGTGCCAGCAGTTTAGGCCCAGGGGAAGTCAGCAATCAGCCCCAGCATTTT,CASSLGPGEVSNQPQHF
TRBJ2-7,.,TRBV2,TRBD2,TGTGCCAGCTTGTCACGACAGCTAGCGGGGGGTTTATACGAGCAGTACTTC,CASLSRQLAGGLYEQYF
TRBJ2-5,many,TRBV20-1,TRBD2,TGCAGTGCTGTATCCGCGAGTAGCGGGACTCAAGAGACCCAGTACTTC,CSAVSASSGTQETQYF
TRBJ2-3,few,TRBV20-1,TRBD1,TGCAGTGCTAGAGACCCCGGCAGGGGGACAGATACGCAGTATTTT,CSARDPGRGTDTQYF
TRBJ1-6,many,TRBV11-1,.,TGTGCCAGCAGCGAGGGGGGCCGGAGATCACCCCTCCACTTT,CASSEGGRRSPLHF
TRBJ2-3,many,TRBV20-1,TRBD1,TGCAGTGCTAGAGATCGAATAACAGGGGGCCGCACAGATACGCAGTATTTT,CSARDRITGGRTDTQYF
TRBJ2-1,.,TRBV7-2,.,TGTGCCAGCAGCTTAGACCCGGGTTACTCTGGAAATGAGCAGTTCTTC,CASSLDPGYSGNEQFF